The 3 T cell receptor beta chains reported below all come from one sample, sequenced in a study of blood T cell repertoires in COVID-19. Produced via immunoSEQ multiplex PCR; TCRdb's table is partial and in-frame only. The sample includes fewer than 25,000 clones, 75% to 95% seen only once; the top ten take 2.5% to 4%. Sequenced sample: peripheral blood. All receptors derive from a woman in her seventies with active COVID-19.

As DNA, the CDR3 is TGTGCCACCACCCCCGGGGGGGCACATGAAAAACTGTTTTTT. This codes for CATTPGGAHEKLFF. V usage is TRBV7-9 and J usage is TRBJ1-4; weak D call: TRBD1 (6 bases). The CDR3 loop spans 14 amino acids. Germline V CDR1 and CDR2: SEHNR, FQNEAQ (reference sequence). The V end was cut by 10 bases, the J end by 6 bases, with 18 bases between.

In DNA, the CDR3 is TGTGCCAGCAGAACGACAGGGTTCGGCAATGAGCAGTTCTTC. This gives the protein CASRTTGFGNEQFF. The gene calls are TRBV28 and TRBJ2-1, with TRBD1 identical over 7 bases. V dropped 6 bases and J dropped 6; count of bases not matched to a gene: 8. There are 14 residues in the CDR3. Germline V CDR1 and CDR2: MDHEN, SYDVKM.

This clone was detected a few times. This CDR3 is CASSTGQYGYTF. As DNA, the CDR3 is TGTGCCAGCAGCACCGGACAGTATGGCTACACCTTC. This rearrangement joins TRBV11-2 to TRBJ1-2, with a tentative D call TRBD1 (6 bases). Germline values: CDR1 SGHAT, CDR2 FQNNGV. The CDR3 loop spans 12 amino acids. Trimming took 5 bases from V and 5 from J, leaving 9 bases between them.